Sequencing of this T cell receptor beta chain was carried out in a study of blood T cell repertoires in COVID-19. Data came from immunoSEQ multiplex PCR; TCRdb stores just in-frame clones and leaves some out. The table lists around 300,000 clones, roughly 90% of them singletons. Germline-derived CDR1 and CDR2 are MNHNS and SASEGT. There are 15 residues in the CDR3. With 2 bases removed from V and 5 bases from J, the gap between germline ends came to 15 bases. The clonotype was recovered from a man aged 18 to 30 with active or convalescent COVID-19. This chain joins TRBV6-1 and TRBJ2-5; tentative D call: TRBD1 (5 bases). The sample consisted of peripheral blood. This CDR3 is CASSEQGFLEETQYF. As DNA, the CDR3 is TGTGCCAGCAGTGAACAGGGATTCCTTGAGGAGACCCAGTACTTC.